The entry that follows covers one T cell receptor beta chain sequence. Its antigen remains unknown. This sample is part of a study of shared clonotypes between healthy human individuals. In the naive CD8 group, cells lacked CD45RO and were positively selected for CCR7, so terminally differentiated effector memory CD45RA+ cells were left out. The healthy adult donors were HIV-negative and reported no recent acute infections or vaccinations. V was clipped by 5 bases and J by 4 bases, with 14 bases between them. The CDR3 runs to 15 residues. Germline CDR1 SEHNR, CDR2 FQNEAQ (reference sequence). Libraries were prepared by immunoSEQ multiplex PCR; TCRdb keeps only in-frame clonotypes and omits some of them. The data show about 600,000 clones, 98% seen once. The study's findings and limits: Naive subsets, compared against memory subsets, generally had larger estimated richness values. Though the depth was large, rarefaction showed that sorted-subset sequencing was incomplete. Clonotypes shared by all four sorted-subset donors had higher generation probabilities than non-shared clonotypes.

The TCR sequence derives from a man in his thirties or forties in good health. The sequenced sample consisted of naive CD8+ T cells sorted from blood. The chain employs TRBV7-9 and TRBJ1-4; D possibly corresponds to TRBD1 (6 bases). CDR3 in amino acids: CASSEIGGNNEKLFF. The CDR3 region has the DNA TGTGCCAGCAGCGAAATAGGGGGTAATAATGAAAAACTGTTTTTT.